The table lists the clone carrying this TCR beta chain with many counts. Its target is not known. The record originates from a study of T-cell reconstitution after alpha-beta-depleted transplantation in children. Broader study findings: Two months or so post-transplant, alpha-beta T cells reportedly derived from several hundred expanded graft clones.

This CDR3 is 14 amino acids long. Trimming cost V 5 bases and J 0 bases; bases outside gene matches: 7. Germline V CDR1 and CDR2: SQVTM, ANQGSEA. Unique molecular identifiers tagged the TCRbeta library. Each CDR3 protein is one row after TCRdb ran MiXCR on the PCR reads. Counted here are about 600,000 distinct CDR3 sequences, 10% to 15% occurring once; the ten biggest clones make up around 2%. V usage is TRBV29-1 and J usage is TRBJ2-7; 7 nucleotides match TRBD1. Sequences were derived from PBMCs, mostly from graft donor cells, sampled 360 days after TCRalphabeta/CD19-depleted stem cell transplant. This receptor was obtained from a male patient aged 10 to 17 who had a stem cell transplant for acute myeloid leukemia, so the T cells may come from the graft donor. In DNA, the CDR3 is TGCAGCGTTCCCCAGGGGGTTGGCTCCTACGAGCAGTACTTC. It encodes CSVPQGVGSYEQYF.